These 14 T cell receptor beta chains came from one sample sequenced in a study of blood T cell repertoires in COVID-19 (TCRdb year 2020). Library construction relied on the immunoSEQ multiplex PCR assay. Entries here come from immuneACCESS through TCRdb and include only in-frame sequences with V and J called. Some clones fail to appear in such tables; in the studies checked, an unresolved V gene covers under half of the shortfall, and the cause of the remainder is unknown. The sample table shows roughly 300,000 clones, and 87% are seen once. Approximately 1.6% of the sample comes from the top ten. The sample taken for sequencing was peripheral blood. These receptor sequences come from a woman aged 40-49 years who had recovered from COVID-19.

The chain combines TRBV6-5 with TRBJ1-2; possible D gene TRBD1, 5 bases. Germline assignment: CDR1 MNHEY and CDR2 SVGAGI. The CDR3 totals 14 residues. Trimming stripped 9 bases from V and 8 bases from J, with 22 bases between. This CDR3 is CASGAEAIGSGYTF. For the CDR3, the DNA is TGTGCCAGTGGGGCGGAAGCGATAGGAAGCGGCTACACCTTC.

This clone was seen more than once but under ten times. The chain links TRBV27 to TRBJ1-2, with D possibly TRBD1 on 5 matching bases. Trimming left V 6 bases short and J 2 bases short, with 10 bases between. Germline V gives CDR1 MNHEY, CDR2 SMNVEV (reference sequence). This CDR3 comprises 13 residues. The CDR3 DNA follows: TGTGCCAGCAGCCGACAGAGGAACTATGGCTACACCTTC. This gives the protein CASSRQRNYGYTF.

This clone came up many times. This rearrangement joins TRBV30 to TRBJ1-3; D is ambiguous. Germline V gene sequence: CDR1 GTSNPN, CDR2 SVGIG (reference sequence). This CDR3 has 15 amino acids. With 4 bases removed from V and 0 bases from J, the gap between germline ends came to 13 bases. The CDR3, as DNA: TGTGCCTGGAATAGCTACGCAGCCTCTGGAAACACCATATATTTT. Its translation: CAWNSYAASGNTIYF.

The V and J genes are TRBV6-5 and TRBJ2-1, with TRBD2 matching 10 bases. The CDR3 totals 15 residues. J gave up 10 bases and V 2 bases, and 8 bases lay outside the gene matches. Germline CDR1 and CDR2: MNHEY and SVGAGI. For the CDR3, the DNA is TGTGCCAGCAGTTACGGGCTAGCGGGGGTCGGGGAGCAGTTCTTC. As protein: CASSYGLAGVGEQFF.

The rearrangement links TRBV20-1 to TRBJ2-7; a weak D match, TRBD2 (5 bases). This CDR3 region has 12 residues. V lost 3 bases and J lost 6, with 12 bases in between. In germline, CDR1 is DFQATT, CDR2 SNEGSKA (reference sequence). The CDR3 loop reads CSASPGEGEQYF. DNA of the CDR3: TGCAGTGCTAGTCCGGGCGAGGGCGAGCAGTACTTC.

The chain links TRBV12-3 or TRBV12-4 to TRBJ2-5; TRBD1 might be the D (7 bases). V was trimmed by 6 bases and J by 5 bases, leaving 13 bases between them. The CDR3 length is 13 residues. CDR3 in amino acids: CASSPGGSETQYF. The CDR3 coding sequence is TGTGCCAGCAGCCCAGGGGGGTCGGAGACCCAGTACTTC.

The rearrangement joins TRBV9 to TRBJ2-2; a possible D gene is TRBD1 (6 bases). V was shortened by 6 bases and J by 4 bases, with 10 bases between the two germline ends. Germline values: CDR1 SGDLS, CDR2 YYNGEE. The CDR3 covers 13 residues. The CDR3 DNA is TGTGCCAGCACGGGACATCGCACCGGGGAGCTGTTTTTT. Translated: CASTGHRTGELFF.

The chain links TRBV6-6 to TRBJ2-3; possibly TRBD2 for D (5 bases). This CDR3 region has 15 residues. CDR1 and CDR2 from the germline V gene are MNHNY and SVGAGI (reference sequence). Trimming removed 0 bases at V and 15 bases at J, with 22 bases between. The CDR3 here is CASSYSSAGRTAAYF. The CDR3 nucleotides read TGTGCCAGCAGTTACTCGAGTGCGGGTCGCACAGCAGCATATTTT.

The chain uses TRBV3-1 (or the pseudogene TRBV3-2) and TRBJ2-5; D is uncertain. Germline V lookup: CDR1 LGHDT, CDR2 YNNKEL (reference sequence). Trimming pared 4 bases from V and 7 bases from J, leaving 7 bases between. This CDR3 is built from 11 residues. The CDR3 nucleotides read TGTGCCAGCAGCCGGAGATGGACCCAGTACTTC. Translating gives CASSRRWTQYF.

V gene TRBV3-1 (or the pseudogene TRBV3-2) combines with J gene TRBJ2-3; 8 bases line up with TRBD2. V was clipped by 2 bases and J by 5 bases; unmatched bases: 9. This CDR3 spans 16 amino acids. CDR1 LGHDT and CDR2 YNNKEL come from the germline V gene (reference sequence). CDR3 bases: TGTGCCAGCAGCCAACCTATCGGGACTAGGATAGATACGCAGTATTTT. This gives the protein CASSQPIGTRIDTQYF.

The chain employs TRBV20-1 and TRBJ2-3; 13 bases align to TRBD2. Trimming cost V 3 bases and J 4 bases; bases outside gene matches: 4. CDR3 length: 15 residues. Germline loops: CDR1 DFQATT, CDR2 SNEGSKA (reference sequence). The CDR3 coding sequence is TGCAGTGCTAGTAAGACTAGCGGGGGGTCAGATACGCAGTATTTT. Protein sequence: CSASKTSGGSDTQYF.

The V and J genes are TRBV7-9 and TRBJ1-3, with 8 nucleotides matching TRBD1. V was clipped by 4 bases and J by 7 bases; unmatched bases: 9. This CDR3 contains 15 residues. Germline V lookup: CDR1 SEHNR, CDR2 FQNEAQ (reference sequence). CDR3 nucleotide sequence: TGTGCCAGCAGCTCCCCGGACAGGGCCGGGAACACCATATATTTT. Its protein is CASSSPDRAGNTIYF.

This clone has a single count. This chain connects TRBV27 to TRBJ2-5; 8 bases are a match to TRBD1. This CDR3 is built from 14 residues. CDR1 is MNHEY and CDR2 is SMNVEV in the germline V gene (reference sequence). The ends lost 3 bases at V and 9 bases at J; junction bases unmatched: 9. CDR3 DNA: TGTGCCAGCAGTTTTCTACAGGGGGACGGGTCCCAGTACTTC. This encodes CASSFLQGDGSQYF.

Regarding this clone: Other nucleotide sequences in the sample specify the same CDR3. This chain joins TRBV2 and TRBJ2-7; D possibly corresponds to TRBD2 (5 bases). The CDR3 has 12 residues. Germline CDR1 is SNHLY and CDR2 is FYNNEI. Trimming stripped 2 bases from V and 3 bases from J, with 5 bases between. CDR3 loop: CASSERGYEQYF. The CDR3 bases are TGTGCCAGCAGTGAACGGGGCTACGAGCAGTACTTC.